This T cell receptor beta chain was captured in a study of shared clonotypes between healthy human individuals. Trimming left V 4 bases short and J 6 bases short, with 13 bases between. Germline V gene sequence: CDR1 SGDLS, CDR2 YYNGEE. This CDR3 is built from 14 residues. Naive CD8 cells lacked CD45RO and underwent positive selection for CCR7, leaving out terminally differentiated effector memory CD45RA+ cells. Some clones are missing from TCRdb's copy, which holds only in-frame ones; the method was immunoSEQ multiplex PCR. The sample holds just over 2,000,000 clones; less than 95% are singletons and the top ten take 0.85% to 1.3%.

The TCR sequence derives from a man aged 18 to 29 in good health. Specimen: naive CD8+ T cells sorted from blood. V gene TRBV9 combines with J gene TRBJ2-2; possibly TRBD2 for D (6 bases). The CDR3 reads CASSSSAGPGELFF. For the CDR3, the DNA is TGTGCCAGCAGCTCAAGTGCGGGACCCGGGGAGCTGTTTTTT. Based on the CDR3 plus reference TRBV9 and TRBJ2-2, the full variable domain is DSGVTQTPKHLITATGQRVTLRCSPRSGDLSVYWYQQSLDQGLQFLIQYYNGEERAKGNILERFSAQQFPDLHSELNLSSLELGDSALYFCASSSSAGPGELFFGEGSRLTVL.